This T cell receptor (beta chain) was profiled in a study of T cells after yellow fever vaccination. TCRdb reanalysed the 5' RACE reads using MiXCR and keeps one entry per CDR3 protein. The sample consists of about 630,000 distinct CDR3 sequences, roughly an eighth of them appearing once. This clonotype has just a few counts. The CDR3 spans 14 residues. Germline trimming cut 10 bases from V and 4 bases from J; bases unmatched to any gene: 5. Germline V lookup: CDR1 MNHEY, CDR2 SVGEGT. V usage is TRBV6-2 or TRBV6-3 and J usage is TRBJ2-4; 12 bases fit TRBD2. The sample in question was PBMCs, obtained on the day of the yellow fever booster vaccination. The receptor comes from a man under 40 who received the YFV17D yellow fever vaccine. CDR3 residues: CATTGTSGKNIQYF. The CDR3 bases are TGTGCCACCACCGGGACTAGCGGGAAAAACATTCAGTACTTC.